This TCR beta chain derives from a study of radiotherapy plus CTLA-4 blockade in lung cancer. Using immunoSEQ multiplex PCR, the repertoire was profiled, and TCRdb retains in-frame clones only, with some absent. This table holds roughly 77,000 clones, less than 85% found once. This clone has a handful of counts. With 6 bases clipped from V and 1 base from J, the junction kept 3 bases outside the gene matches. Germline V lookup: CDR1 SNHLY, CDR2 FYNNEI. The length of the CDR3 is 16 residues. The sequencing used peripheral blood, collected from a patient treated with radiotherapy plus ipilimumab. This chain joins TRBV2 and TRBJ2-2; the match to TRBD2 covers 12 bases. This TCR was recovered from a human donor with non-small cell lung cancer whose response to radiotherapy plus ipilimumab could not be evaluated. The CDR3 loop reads CASSPLAGGNTGELFF. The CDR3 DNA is TGTGCCAGCAGCCCACTAGCGGGAGGGAACACCGGGGAGCTGTTTTTT.